This is a list of T cell receptor beta chains from one sample in a study of blood T cell repertoires in COVID-19. Profiled with immunoSEQ multiplex PCR; TCRdb holds only in-frame clones, not every one. The table includes 130,000 or so clones, around 89% detected once. The sequencing input was peripheral blood. The source of these receptors is a man aged 50 to 60 with active or convalescent COVID-19. CDR3s include the opening cysteine and the closing phenylalanine or tryptophan.

>TRBV19|TRBJ2-1
CATGKSSYNEQFF
>TRBV29-1|TRBJ2-7
CSVAPGQSSYEQYF
>TRBV6-2/TRBV6-3|TRBJ2-7
CASSRAGPYEQYF
>TRBV11-2|TRBJ1-4
CASSLDREIYKLFF
>TRBV28|TRBJ2-3
CASRTGGMDTQYF
>TRBV14|TRBJ2-5
CASSQARGGGQETQYF
>TRBV3-1/TRBV3-2|TRBJ1-4
CASTKTSGTGGNEKLFF
>TRBV15|TRBJ1-3
CATSRETGGSGNTIYF
>TRBV28|TRBJ2-7
CASRRLAGGYEQYF
>TRBV14|TRBJ2-4
CASSQFTVSKNIQYF
>TRBV27|TRBJ2-3
CASSFHAGWGQYF
>TRBV5-1|TRBJ2-7
CASSLGLAERWQYF
>TRBV6-4|TRBJ1-1
CASSVEAGNTEAFF
>TRBV7-9|TRBJ1-4
CASTRGPVVAGTDNEKLFF
>TRBV4-3|TRBJ2-7
CASSQAWTGVSYEQYF
>TRBV12-5|TRBJ1-3
CASGLVVYGQGNTSGNTIYF
>TRBV4-2|TRBJ2-1
CASSQELGTRINEQFF